The rows below give T cell receptor beta chains drawn from one sample of a study of shared clonotypes between healthy human individuals. Profiled with immunoSEQ multiplex PCR; TCRdb holds only in-frame clones, not every one. The sample contains hundreds of thousands of clones, 76% of which appear only once. Specimen: PBMCs. These receptor sequences come from a woman aged 40 to 49 in good health. Some clones in this sample may be carry-over from other donors' samples. CDR3s include the opening cysteine and the closing phenylalanine or tryptophan. A D gene is named only where the DNA matches it firmly. The size field is filled for only some rows; it gives once, few, many or a size class.

size,V,D,length,J,CDR3,DNA
.,TRBV19,.,15,TRBJ1-5,CASSISQFGNQPQHF,TGTGCCAGTAGTATAAGTCAATTTGGCAATCAGCCCCAGCATTTT
.,TRBV5-4,TRBD1,14,TRBJ1-4,CASSAGGTDEKLFF,TGTGCCAGCAGCGCAGGGGGTACGGATGAAAAACTGTTTTTT
.,TRBV2,TRBD2,21,TRBJ2-7,CASSEAARASGRVYGSYEQYF,TGTGCCAGCAGTGAAGCGGCGCGGGCTAGCGGGAGAGTTTATGGCTCCTACGAGCAGTACTTC
.,TRBV14,.,13,TRBJ1-4,CASSQDLREKLFF,TGTGCCAGCAGCCAAGATTTGCGGGAAAAACTGTTTTTT
.,TRBV11-2,.,14,TRBJ2-5,CASSLDLGIETQYF,TGTGCCAGCAGCTTAGATCTGGGCATAGAGACCCAGTACTTC
.,TRBV29-1,TRBD1,15,TRBJ2-3,CSAATGWVGTDTQYF,TGCAGCGCAGCGACAGGGTGGGTGGGCACAGATACGCAGTATTTT
.,TRBV19,TRBD1,15,TRBJ1-5,CASSPRVQGGQPQHF,TGTGCCAGTAGTCCCCGCGTACAGGGGGGACAGCCCCAGCATTTT
.,TRBV27,.,15,TRBJ1-2,CASSFRDRINYGYTF,TGTGCCAGCAGTTTCCGGGACCGAATTAACTATGGCTACACCTTC
.,TRBV28,.,16,TRBJ2-2,CASSSWSDTNTGELFF,TGTGCCAGCAGTTCCTGGAGCGATACGAACACCGGGGAGCTGTTTTTT
few,TRBV30,.,14,TRBJ2-1,CAWRQTAGSNEQFF,TGTGCCTGGAGGCAGACAGCGGGTAGCAATGAGCAGTTCTTC
.,TRBV5-1,TRBD2,16,TRBJ2-1,CASSLFSGRAGDEQFF,TGCGCCAGCAGCCTCTTTAGCGGGAGGGCCGGCGATGAGCAGTTCTTC
.,TRBV7-6,.,13,TRBJ2-5,CASSLARQETQYF,TGTGCCAGCAGCTTAGCGCGCCAAGAGACCCAGTACTTC
.,TRBV27,TRBD2,16,TRBJ2-7,CASRTSGRRGENEQYF,TGTGCCAGTAGGACTAGCGGGAGAAGAGGGGAAAACGAGCAGTACTTC
.,TRBV10-3,TRBD2,18,TRBJ2-5,CAISTGTSGRRIQETQYF,TGTGCCATCAGCACAGGGACTAGCGGGAGGAGAATCCAAGAGACCCAGTACTTC
.,TRBV29-1,.,15,TRBJ2-1,CSVRGRLALYNEQFF,TGCAGCGTAAGGGGGCGACTAGCCCTATACAATGAGCAGTTCTTC
.,TRBV7-9,.,14,TRBJ1-4,CASSFRADGEKLFF,TGTGCCAGCAGCTTCCGGGCAGATGGTGAAAAACTGTTTTTT
few,TRBV30,TRBD1,15,TRBJ1-1,CAWLTGDYMNTEAFF,TGTGCCTGGCTAACAGGGGATTACATGAACACTGAAGCTTTCTTT
many,TRBV19,.,15,TRBJ2-2,CASYSGLPYTGELFF,TGTGCCAGCTACTCGGGACTTCCGTACACCGGGGAGCTGTTTTTT
many,TRBV10-3,.,12,TRBJ2-2,CAISPNTGELFF,TGTGCCATCAGCCCCAACACCGGGGAGCTGTTTTTT
once,TRBV7-9,.,14,TRBJ2-7,CASSQTGSPYEQYF,TGTGCCAGCAGCCAAACGGGCAGTCCCTACGAGCAGTACTTC
.,TRBV14,.,13,TRBJ1-1,CASSQVIGGEAFF,TGTGCCAGCAGCCAAGTCATCGGGGGTGAAGCTTTCTTT
.,TRBV4-2,TRBD2,13,TRBJ2-1,CASSSGLANEQFF,TGTGCCAGCAGCTCGGGACTAGCCAATGAGCAGTTCTTC
.,TRBV5-1,TRBD1,15,TRBJ2-2,CASSLGTGDTGELFF,TGCGCCAGCAGCTTAGGGACAGGGGACACCGGGGAGCTGTTTTTT
.,TRBV27,TRBD2,17,TRBJ2-1,CATASGLADLSYNEQFF,TGTGCCACCGCGTCAGGACTAGCGGATCTCTCCTACAATGAGCAGTTCTTC
.,TRBV27,TRBD2,14,TRBJ2-5,CASTKLAGGETQYF,TGTGCCAGCACCAAACTAGCGGGAGGAGAGACCCAGTACTTC
.,TRBV11-2,.,13,TRBJ1-1,CASHRRMNTEAFF,TGTGCCAGCCACAGGAGAATGAACACTGAAGCTTTCTTT
.,TRBV11-2,.,15,TRBJ2-5,CASSSYDGTALSQYF,TGTGCCAGCAGCTCGTACGATGGGACTGCACTTTCCCAGTACTTC
.,TRBV11-3,TRBD1,15,TRBJ2-1,CASSPERDRWDEQFF,TGTGCCAGCAGCCCAGAGAGGGACAGGTGGGATGAGCAGTTCTTC
.,TRBV6-4,.,14,TRBJ2-1,CASSEDSQYNEQFF,TGTGCCAGCAGTGAAGACAGTCAATACAATGAGCAGTTCTTC
.,TRBV7-6,.,16,TRBJ1-3,CASSLVVTGNGNTIYF,TGTGCCAGCAGCTTAGTAGTAACAGGGAACGGAAACACCATATATTTT
once,TRBV29-1,.,13,TRBJ2-1,CSGKADSYNEQFF,TGCAGCGGAAAAGCGGATAGCTACAATGAGCAGTTCTTC
.,TRBV11-1,.,13,TRBJ1-6,CASSYRLDSPLHF,TGTGCCAGCAGTTACCGGCTGGATTCACCCCTCCACTTT
.,TRBV11-1,.,15,TRBJ2-3,CASSLLTAGTDTQYF,TGTGCCAGCAGCTTATTGACAGCAGGCACAGATACGCAGTATTTT
once,TRBV5-1,.,14,TRBJ1-2,CASSLVGENYGYTF,TGCGCCAGCAGCTTGGTAGGGGAGAACTATGGCTACACCTTC
few,TRBV28,TRBD2,16,TRBJ2-7,CASSIPSLAGAGEQYF,TGTGCCAGCAGTATCCCCTCATTAGCGGGAGCAGGAGAGCAGTACTTC